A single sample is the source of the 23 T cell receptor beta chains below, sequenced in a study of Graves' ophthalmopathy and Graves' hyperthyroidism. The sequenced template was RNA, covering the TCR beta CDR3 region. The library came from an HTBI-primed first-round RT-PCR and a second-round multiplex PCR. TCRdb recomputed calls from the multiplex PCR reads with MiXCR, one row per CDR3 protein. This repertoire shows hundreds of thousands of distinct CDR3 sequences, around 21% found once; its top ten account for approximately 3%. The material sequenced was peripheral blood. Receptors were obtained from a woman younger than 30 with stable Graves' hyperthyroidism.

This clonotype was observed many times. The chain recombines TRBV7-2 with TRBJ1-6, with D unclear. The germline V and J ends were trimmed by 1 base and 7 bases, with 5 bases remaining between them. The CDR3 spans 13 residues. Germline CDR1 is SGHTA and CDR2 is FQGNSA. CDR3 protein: CASSLDPNSPLHF. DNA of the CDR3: TGTGCCAGCAGCTTAGACCCAAATTCACCCCTCCACTTT.

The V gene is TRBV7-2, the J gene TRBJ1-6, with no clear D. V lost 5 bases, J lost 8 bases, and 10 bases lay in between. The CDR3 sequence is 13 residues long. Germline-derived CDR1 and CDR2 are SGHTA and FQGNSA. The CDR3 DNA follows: TGTGCCAGCAGCGAGGGCGGATATTCACCCCTCCACTTT. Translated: CASSEGGYSPLHF. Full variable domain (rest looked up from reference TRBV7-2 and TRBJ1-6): GAGVSQSPSNKVTEKGKDVELRCDPISGHTALYWYRQSLGQGLEFLIYFQGNSAPDKSGLPSDRFSAERTGGSVSTLTIQRTQQEDSAVYLCASSEGGYSPLHFGNGTRLTVT.

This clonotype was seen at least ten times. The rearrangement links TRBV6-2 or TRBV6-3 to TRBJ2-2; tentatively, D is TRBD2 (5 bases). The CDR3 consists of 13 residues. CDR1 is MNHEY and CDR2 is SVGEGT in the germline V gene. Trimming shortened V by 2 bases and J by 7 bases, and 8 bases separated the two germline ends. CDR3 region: CASSYSRGGELFF. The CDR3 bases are TGTGCCAGCAGTTACAGTCGGGGCGGGGAGCTGTTTTTT.

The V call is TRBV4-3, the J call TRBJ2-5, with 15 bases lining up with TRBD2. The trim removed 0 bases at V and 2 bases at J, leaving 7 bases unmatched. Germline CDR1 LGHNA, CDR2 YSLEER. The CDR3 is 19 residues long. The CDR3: CASSQDSKGLAGGQETQYF. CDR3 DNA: TGCGCCAGCAGCCAAGATAGTAAGGGACTAGCGGGAGGACAAGAGACCCAGTACTTC.

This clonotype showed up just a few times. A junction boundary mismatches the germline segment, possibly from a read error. Written as DNA, the CDR3 is TGTGCCTCCAGTGCGGACACCGGGGAGCTGTTTTTT. Its translation is CASSADTGELFF. This chain links TRBV24-1 with TRBJ2-2; D not certain. This CDR3 is 12 amino acids long. The V gene's germline CDR1 is KGHDR and CDR2 SFDVKD.

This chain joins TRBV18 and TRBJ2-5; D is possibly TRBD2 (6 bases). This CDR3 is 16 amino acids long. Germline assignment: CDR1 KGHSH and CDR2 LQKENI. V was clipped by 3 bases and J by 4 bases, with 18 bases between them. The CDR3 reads CASSPVASATGETQYF. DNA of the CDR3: TGTGCCAGCTCACCGGTTGCTAGCGCGACGGGAGAGACCCAGTACTTC.

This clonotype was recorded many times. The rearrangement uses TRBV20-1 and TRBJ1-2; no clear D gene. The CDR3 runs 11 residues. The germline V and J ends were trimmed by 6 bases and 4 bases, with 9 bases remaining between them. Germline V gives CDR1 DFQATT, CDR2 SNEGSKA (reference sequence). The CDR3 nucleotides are TGCAGTGCCACCCTTATCTATGGCTACACCTTC. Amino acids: CSATLIYGYTF.

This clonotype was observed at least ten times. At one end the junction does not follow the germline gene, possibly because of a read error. The CDR3 sequence: CASSQGLASGELFF. In DNA, the CDR3 is TGTGCTAGCAGCCAGGGACTAGCAAGCGGGGAGCTGTTTTTT. V usage is TRBV7-7 and J usage is TRBJ2-2, with 9 positions matching TRBD2. CDR3 length: 14 amino acids. Germline lookup yields CDR1 SSHAT and CDR2 FNYEAQ (reference sequence).

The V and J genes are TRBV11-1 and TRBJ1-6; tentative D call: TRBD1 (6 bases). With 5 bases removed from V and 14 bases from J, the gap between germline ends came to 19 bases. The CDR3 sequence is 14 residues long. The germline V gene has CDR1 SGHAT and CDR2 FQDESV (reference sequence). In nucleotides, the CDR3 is TGTGCCAGCAGCCGCGAGCCGGGACAAGCTGCCCTCCACTTT. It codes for CASSREPGQAALHF.

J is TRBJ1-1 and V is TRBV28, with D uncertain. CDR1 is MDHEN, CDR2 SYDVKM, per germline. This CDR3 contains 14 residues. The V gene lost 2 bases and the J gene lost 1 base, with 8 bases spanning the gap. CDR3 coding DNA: TGTGCCAGCAGTTTACCAGACGGGAACACTGAAGCTTTCTTT. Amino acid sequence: CASSLPDGNTEAFF. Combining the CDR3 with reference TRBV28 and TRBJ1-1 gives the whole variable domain DVKVTQSSRYLVKRTGEKVFLECVQDMDHENMFWYRQDPGLGLRLIYFSYDVKMKEKGDIPEGYSVSREKKERFSLILESASTNQTSMYLCASSLPDGNTEAFFGQGTRLTVV.

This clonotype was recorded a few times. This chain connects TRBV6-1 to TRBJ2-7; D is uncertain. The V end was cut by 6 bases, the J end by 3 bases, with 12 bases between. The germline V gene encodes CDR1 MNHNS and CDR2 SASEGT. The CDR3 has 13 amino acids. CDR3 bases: TGTGCCAGCAGGCGACCCAGGCGCTACGAGCAGTACTTC. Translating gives CASRRPRRYEQYF.

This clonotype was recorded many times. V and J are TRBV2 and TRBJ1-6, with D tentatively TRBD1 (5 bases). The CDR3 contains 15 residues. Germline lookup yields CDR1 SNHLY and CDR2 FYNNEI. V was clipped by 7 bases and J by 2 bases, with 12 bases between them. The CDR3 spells CASTGEATYNSPLHF. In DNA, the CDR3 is TGTGCCAGCACGGGGGAGGCCACCTATAATTCACCCCTCCACTTT.

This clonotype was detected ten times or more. CDR3 DNA sequence: TGTGCCAGCAGTCCACATAGCGGGAGGAGCTACGAGCAGTACTTC. Amino acids: CASSPHSGRSYEQYF. V is TRBV28 and J is TRBJ2-7; 10 bases agree with TRBD2. Germline CDR1 MDHEN, CDR2 SYDVKM. Trimming removed 5 bases from V and 3 bases from J; junction bases left unmatched: 7. This CDR3 spans 15 amino acids.

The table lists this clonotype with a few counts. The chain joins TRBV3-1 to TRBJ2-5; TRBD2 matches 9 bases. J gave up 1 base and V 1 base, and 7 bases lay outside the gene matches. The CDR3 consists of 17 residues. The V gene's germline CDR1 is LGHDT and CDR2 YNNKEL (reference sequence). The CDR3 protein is CASSQVLGREGQETQYF. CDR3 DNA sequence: TGTGCCAGCAGCCAAGTCCTTGGGCGGGAGGGCCAAGAGACCCAGTACTTC.

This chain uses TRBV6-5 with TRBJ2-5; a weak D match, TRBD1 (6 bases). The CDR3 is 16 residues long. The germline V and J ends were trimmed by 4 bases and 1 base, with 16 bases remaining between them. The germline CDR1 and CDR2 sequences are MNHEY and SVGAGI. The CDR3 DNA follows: TGTGCCAGCAGTTGGACGGGACACCGGGCCCAAGAGACCCAGTACTTC. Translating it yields CASSWTGHRAQETQYF.

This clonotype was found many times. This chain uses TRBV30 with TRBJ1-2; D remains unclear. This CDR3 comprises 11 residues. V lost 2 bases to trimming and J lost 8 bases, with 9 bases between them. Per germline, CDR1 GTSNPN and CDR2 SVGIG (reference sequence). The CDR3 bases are TGTGCCTGGAGTAACGGAAGCGGCTACACCTTC. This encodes CAWSNGSGYTF.

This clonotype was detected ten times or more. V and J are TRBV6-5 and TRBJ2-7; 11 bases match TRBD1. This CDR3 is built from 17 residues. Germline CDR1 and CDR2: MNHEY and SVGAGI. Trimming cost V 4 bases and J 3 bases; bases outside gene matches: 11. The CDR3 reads CASSSTHGTGGDYEQYF. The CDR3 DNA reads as TGTGCCAGCAGTTCGACCCATGGGACAGGGGGGGACTACGAGCAGTACTTC.

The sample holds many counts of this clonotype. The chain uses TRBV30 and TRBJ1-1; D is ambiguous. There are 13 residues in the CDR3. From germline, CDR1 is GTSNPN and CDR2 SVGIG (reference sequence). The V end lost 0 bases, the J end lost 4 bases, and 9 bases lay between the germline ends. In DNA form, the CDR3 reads TGTGCCTGGAGTGTACCAGAGGTCACTGAAGCTTTCTTT. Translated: CAWSVPEVTEAFF.

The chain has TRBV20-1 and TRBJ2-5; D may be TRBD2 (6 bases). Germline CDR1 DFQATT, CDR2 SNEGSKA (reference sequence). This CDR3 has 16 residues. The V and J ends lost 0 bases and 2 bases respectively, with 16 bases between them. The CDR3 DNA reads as TGCAGTGCTAGAGATCGGCGGGGAGGTGAACAAGAGACCCAGTACTTC. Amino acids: CSARDRRGGEQETQYF.

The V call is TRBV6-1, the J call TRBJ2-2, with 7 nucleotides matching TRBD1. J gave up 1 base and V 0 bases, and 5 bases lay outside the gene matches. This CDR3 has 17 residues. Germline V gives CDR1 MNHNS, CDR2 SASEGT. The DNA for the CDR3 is TGTGCCAGCAGTGAAGCGGGGTGGACAGGGAACACCGGGGAGCTGTTTTTT. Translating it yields CASSEAGWTGNTGELFF.

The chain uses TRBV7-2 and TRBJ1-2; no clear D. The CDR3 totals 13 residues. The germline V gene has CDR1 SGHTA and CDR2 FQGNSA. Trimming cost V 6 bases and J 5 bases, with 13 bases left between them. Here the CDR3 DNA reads TGTGCCAGCAGTACCTCCCCGGGGTATGGCTACACCTTC. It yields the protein CASSTSPGYGYTF.

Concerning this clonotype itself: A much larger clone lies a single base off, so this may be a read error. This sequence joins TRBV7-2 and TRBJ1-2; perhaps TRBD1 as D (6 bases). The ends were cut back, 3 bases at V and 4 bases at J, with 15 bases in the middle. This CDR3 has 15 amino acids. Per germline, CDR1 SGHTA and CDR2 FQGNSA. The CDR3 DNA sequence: TGTGCCAGCAGCTTTTTTGGGACATGGGGCTATGGCTACACCTTC. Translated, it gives CASSFFGTWGYGYTF.

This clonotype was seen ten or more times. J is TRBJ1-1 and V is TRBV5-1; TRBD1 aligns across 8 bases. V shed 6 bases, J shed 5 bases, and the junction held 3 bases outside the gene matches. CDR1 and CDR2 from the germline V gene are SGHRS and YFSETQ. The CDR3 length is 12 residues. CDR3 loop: CASIDRGTEAFF. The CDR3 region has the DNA TGCGCCAGCATCGACAGGGGAACTGAAGCTTTCTTT.